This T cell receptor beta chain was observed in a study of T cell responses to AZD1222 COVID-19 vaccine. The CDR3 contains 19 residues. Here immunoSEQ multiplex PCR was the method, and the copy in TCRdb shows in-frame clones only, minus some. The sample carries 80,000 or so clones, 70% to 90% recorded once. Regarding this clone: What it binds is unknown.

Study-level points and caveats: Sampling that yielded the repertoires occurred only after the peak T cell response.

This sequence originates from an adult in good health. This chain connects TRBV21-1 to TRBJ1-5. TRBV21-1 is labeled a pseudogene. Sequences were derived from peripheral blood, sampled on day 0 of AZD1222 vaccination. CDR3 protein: CASSKPLVGAGVSNQPQHF. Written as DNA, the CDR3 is TGTGCCAGCAGCAAACCCTTAGTCGGGGCAGGAGTTAGCAATCAGCCCCAGCATTTT.